This TCR beta chain was found in a study of blood T cell repertoires in COVID-19 (dated by TCRdb to 2019 to 2021). General notes on the study: Collaborator samples came from the United States, Italy and Spain and covered acute and convalescent phases of COVID-19. HLA class I and class II types, where available, came from metadata supplied by the sample provider rather than from assay-based typing. Deeply sampled blood TCRbeta repertoires from subjects exposed to, actively infected with, or recovered from COVID-19 were included in the dataset. The samples were drawn from two sources: the first 160 participants of the ongoing ImmuneRACE study, and over 950 subjects contributed by 6 global collaborators. The repertoires were released in a freely available public database intended as a resource for research on the immune response to SARS-CoV-2. Sample metadata almost always included a de-identified subject ID, COVID-19 status, age in years and sex. The prospective study material was composed of cDNA or gDNA derived from T cells, B-cell-depleted T cells, or PBMCs.

Collaborating institutions collected whole blood in K2EDTA tubes following their own protocols. For TCRbeta analysis, collaborators shipped samples as frozen whole blood, isolated PBMCs, or DNA extracted from either of those sample types. A note on this clone: Its antigen remains undetermined. No quality values exist for individual bases; no much larger clone is one base distant.

The germline V gene encodes CDR1 MNHEY and CDR2 SVGAGI. V is cut by 7 bases and J by 5 bases, and the space between the germline ends is 15 bases. From the cysteine up to the phenylalanine, the CDR3 has a length of 14 residues. Just the 42-base CDR3 DNA is kept, in frame starting at base 1. The paper as a whole reports these results and caveats: The quantity of clinical and demographic metadata differed by source and by participant and was supplied without curation.

The immunoSEQ Assay, a bias-controlled multiplex PCR, was used to amplify TCRbeta CDR3 regions from genomic DNA. In the paper's pipeline: Within the assay, amplification of reference gene primers was used to estimate how many nucleated cells each sample contained. Sequence reads were collapsed and filtered to measure the absolute abundance of every unique TCRbeta CDR3 rearrangement. Productive Simpson clonality was computed per sample as the square root of Simpson's diversity index over productive rearrangements. Held by TCRdb, this immuneACCESS table contains in-frame sequences only and omits some clones. Under half of the omission traces to an unresolved V gene where checked; the cause of the rest is unknown. That table gives V, J and clone size, and the DNA gave D and trimming. The sample yields roughly 97,000 clones; 90% were counted once. The ten biggest clones cover 1.7% of the sample.

The sample consisted of peripheral blood. This clonotype originated in a man in his sixties with acute or convalescent COVID-19. The V and J genes are TRBV6-5 and TRBJ1-5, with TRBD1 perhaps the D gene, on 6 matching bases. The base sequence is TGTGCCAGCACCACAGGGCAGGCTCATCAGCCCCAGCATTTT. Its product reads: CASTTGQAHQPQHF.